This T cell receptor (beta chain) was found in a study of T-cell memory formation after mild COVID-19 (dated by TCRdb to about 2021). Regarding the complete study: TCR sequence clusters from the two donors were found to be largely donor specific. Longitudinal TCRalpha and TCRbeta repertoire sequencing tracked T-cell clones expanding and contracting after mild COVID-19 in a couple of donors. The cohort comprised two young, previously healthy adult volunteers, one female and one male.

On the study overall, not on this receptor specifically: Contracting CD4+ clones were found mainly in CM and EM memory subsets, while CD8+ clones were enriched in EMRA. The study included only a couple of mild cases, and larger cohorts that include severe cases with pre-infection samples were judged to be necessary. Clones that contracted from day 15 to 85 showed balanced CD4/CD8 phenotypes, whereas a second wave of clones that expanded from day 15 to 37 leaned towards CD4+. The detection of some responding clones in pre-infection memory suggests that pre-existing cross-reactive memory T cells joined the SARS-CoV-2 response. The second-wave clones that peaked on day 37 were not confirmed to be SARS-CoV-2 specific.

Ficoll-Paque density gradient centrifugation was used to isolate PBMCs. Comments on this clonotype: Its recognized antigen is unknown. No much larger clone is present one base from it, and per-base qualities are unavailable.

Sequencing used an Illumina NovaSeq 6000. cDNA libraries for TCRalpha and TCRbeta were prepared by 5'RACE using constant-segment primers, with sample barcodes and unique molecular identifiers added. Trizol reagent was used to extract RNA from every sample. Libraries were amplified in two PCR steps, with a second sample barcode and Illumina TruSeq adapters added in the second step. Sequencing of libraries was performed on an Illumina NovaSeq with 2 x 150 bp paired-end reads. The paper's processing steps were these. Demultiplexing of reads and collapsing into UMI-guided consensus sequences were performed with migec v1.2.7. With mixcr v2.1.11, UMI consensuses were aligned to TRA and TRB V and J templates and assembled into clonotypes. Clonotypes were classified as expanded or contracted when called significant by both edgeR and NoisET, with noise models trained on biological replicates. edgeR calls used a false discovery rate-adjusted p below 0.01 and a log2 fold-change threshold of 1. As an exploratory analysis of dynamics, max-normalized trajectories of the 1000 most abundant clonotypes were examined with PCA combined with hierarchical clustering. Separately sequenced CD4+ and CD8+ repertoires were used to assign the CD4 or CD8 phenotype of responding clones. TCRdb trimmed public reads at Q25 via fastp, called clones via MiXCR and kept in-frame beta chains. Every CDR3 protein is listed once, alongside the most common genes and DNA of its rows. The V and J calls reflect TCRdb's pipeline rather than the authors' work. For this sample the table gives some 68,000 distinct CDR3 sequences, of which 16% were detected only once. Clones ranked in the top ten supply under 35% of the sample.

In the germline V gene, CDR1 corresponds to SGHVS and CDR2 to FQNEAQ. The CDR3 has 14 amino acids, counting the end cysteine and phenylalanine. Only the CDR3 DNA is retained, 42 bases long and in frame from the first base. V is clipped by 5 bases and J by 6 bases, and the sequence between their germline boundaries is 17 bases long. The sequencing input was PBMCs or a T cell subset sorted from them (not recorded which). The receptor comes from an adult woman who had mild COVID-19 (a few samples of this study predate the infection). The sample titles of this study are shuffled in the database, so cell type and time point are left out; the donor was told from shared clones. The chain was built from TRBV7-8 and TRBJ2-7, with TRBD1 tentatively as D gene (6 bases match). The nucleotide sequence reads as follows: TGTGCCAGCAGCCCGAGGGGGATCTTGGGCGAGCAGTACTTC. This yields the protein CASSPRGILGEQYF.